Listed here are 19 T cell receptor beta chains from one sample, sequenced in a study of technical replicates of blood from a few donors (dated by TCRdb to between 2016 and 2019). Libraries came from the immunoSEQ multiplex PCR assay. Entries here come from immuneACCESS through TCRdb and include only in-frame sequences with V and J called. Some clones fail to appear in such tables; in the studies checked, an unresolved V gene covers under half of the shortfall, and the cause of the remainder is unknown. Counted in this sample were around 79,000 clones; more than 85% of them appeared once. The ten largest account for under 0.5% of the sample. Sequencing was done on a sample of T cells isolated from PBMCs. Receptor source: a human donor in good health. Some clones in this sample may be carry-over from other donors' samples.

V and J are TRBV6-1 and TRBJ1-5; 10 nucleotides align to TRBD1. Germline loops: CDR1 MNHNS, CDR2 SASEGT. CDR3 length: 14 residues. V dropped 6 bases and J dropped 6; count of bases not matched to a gene: 5. In nucleotides, the CDR3 is TGTGCCAGCAGGGAGGGACAGGGGATTCAGCCCCAGCATTTT. As protein: CASREGQGIQPQHF.

This chain links TRBV5-1 with TRBJ2-1; 8 bases agree with TRBD2. Germline V gene sequence: CDR1 SGHRS, CDR2 YFSETQ. The ends lost 0 bases at V and 5 bases at J; junction bases unmatched: 10. The CDR3 is 17 residues long. In DNA form, the CDR3 reads TGCGCCAGCAGCTTGGTCCCGGGGGGGATTGGCGACAATGAGCAGTTCTTC. Translating gives CASSLVPGGIGDNEQFF.

This chain uses TRBV6-1 with TRBJ1-5; D is possibly TRBD1 (6 bases). Trimming left V 6 bases short and J 1 base short, with 7 bases between. CDR1 is MNHNS, CDR2 SASEGT, per germline. The CDR3 covers 13 residues. The CDR3 loop is CASSGQSNQPQHF. DNA of the CDR3: TGTGCCAGCAGCGGACAGAGCAATCAGCCCCAGCATTTT.

CDR3 in amino acids: CASSLTEGGRPGEQFF. CDR3 bases: TGTGCCAGCAGCTTAACGGAGGGCGGGAGGCCGGGTGAGCAGTTCTTC. The chain carries TRBV7-9 and TRBJ2-1; 8 bases are a match to TRBD2. Germline CDR1 SEHNR, CDR2 FQNEAQ (reference sequence). The CDR3 length is 16 residues. Trimming at V came to 2 bases and at J to 9 bases, leaving 12 bases not matched to a gene.

The V and J genes are TRBV7-8 and TRBJ2-1; possibly TRBD1 for D (6 bases). The V and J ends lost 6 bases and 4 bases respectively, with 7 bases between them. The CDR3 covers 12 residues. CDR1 and CDR2 (germline): SGHVS, FQNEAQ. CDR3 loop: CASRDSYNEQFF. Written as DNA, the CDR3 is TGTGCCAGCAGGGACAGTTACAATGAGCAGTTCTTC.

The genes are TRBV28 and TRBJ1-5; D is unclear. This CDR3 is 16 amino acids long. Germline V gene data show CDR1 as MDHEN and CDR2 as SYDVKM. Trimming removed 3 bases from V and 0 bases from J, with 12 bases in between. In nucleotides, the CDR3 is TGTGCCAGCAGTTTCCGTTCTTACTATAGCAATCAGCCCCAGCATTTT. Its protein product is CASSFRSYYSNQPQHF.

This chain links TRBV6-5 with TRBJ2-1; no definite D call. Deletions cut 2 bases from V and 6 bases from J, with 11 bases between. The CDR3 runs 14 residues. In germline, CDR1 is MNHEY, CDR2 SVGAGI. The CDR3 spells CASSYERLFNEQFF. The CDR3 DNA reads as TGTGCCAGCAGTTACGAGAGGCTTTTCAATGAGCAGTTCTTC.

This clone was seen a single time. This rearrangement joins TRBV18 to TRBJ2-2, with D hard to call. CDR3 length equals 12 residues. V lost 3 bases, J lost 7 bases, and 6 bases lay in between. Germline V CDR1 and CDR2: KGHSH, LQKENI. For the CDR3, the DNA is TGTGCCAGCTCACCTGAGGACGGGGAGCTGTTTTTT. Its translation: CASSPEDGELFF.

The rearrangement joins TRBV30 to TRBJ2-5, with 7 bases matching TRBD2. V was clipped by 0 bases and J by 2 bases; unmatched bases: 6. The CDR3 runs 15 residues. The germline CDR1 and CDR2 sequences are GTSNPN and SVGIG (reference sequence). The DNA for the CDR3 is TGTGCCTGGAGTGTACTAGCGAGAGCTCAAGAGACCCAGTACTTC. Protein product: CAWSVLARAQETQYF. Complete variable domain (other parts from reference TRBV30 and TRBJ2-5): SQTIHQWPATLVQPVGSPLSLECTVEGTSNPNLYWYRQAAGRGLQLLFYSVGIGQISSEVPQNLSASRPQDRQFILSSKKLLLSDSGFYLCAWSVLARAQETQYFGPGTRLLVL.

The gene calls are TRBV5-5 and TRBJ2-7, with TRBD1 matching over 11 bases. The CDR3 totals 15 residues. Germline V gene data show CDR1 as SGHKS and CDR2 as YYEKEE (reference sequence). The ends lost 3 bases at V and 4 bases at J; junction bases unmatched: 6. As DNA, the CDR3 is TGTGCCAGCAGCTGGACAGGGGGCTCAGCGTACGAGCAGTACTTC. Translated: CASSWTGGSAYEQYF.

Points on this clone: At one end, the junction sequence differs from germline, possibly due to a read error. V and J are TRBV27 and TRBJ1-2; 7 positions agree with TRBD1. The CDR3 extends over 16 amino acids. CDR1 MNHEY and CDR2 SMNVEV come from the germline V gene (reference sequence). This chain's CDR3 is CASSLSTGEVDYGYTF. For the CDR3, the DNA is TGTGCCAGCAGTCTATCCACAGGGGAGGTCGACTATGGCTACACCTTC.

The chain carries TRBV29-1 and TRBJ2-7, with D perhaps TRBD1 (5 bases). The germline V and J ends were trimmed by 3 bases and 4 bases, with 13 bases remaining between them. In germline, CDR1 is SQVTM, CDR2 ANQGSEA. The CDR3 runs to 13 residues. CDR3 nucleotide sequence: TGCAGCGTTGACAGTCAGGGCACATACGAGCAGTACTTC. Translating gives CSVDSQGTYEQYF.

The V gene is TRBV10-3, the J gene TRBJ2-1; no definite D call. This CDR3 region has 11 residues. V was clipped by 5 bases and J by 6 bases, with 5 bases between them. Germline CDR1 and CDR2: ENHRY and SYGVKD. DNA for the CDR3: TGTGCCATCAGTCCTTCCAATGAGCAGTTCTTC. Translation gives CAISPSNEQFF.

The chain combines TRBV7-8 with TRBJ2-5; D perhaps matches TRBD2 (6 bases). The CDR3 spans 15 residues. CDR1 is SGHVS, CDR2 FQNEAQ, per germline. V was clipped by 5 bases and J by 2 bases, with 15 bases between them. In DNA, the CDR3 is TGTGCCAGCAGCGCTCCGGGACTGAAACAAGAGACCCAGTACTTC. Translation gives CASSAPGLKQETQYF.

The CDR3, as DNA: TGTGCCAGCAGTTTAGCCCTAGCTGCGCAGTATTTT. This codes for CASSLALAAQYF. This chain uses TRBV28 with TRBJ2-3, with TRBD2 as a possible D gene (5 bases). Germline assignment: CDR1 MDHEN and CDR2 SYDVKM. Trimming took off 2 bases at V and 10 bases at J, with 10 bases between the two ends. The CDR3 runs to 12 residues.

The CDR3 DNA sequence: TGTGCCAGCTCACCAGGACAGGGGTTGAACACCATATATTTT. Translating gives CASSPGQGLNTIYF. This chain uses TRBV18 with TRBJ1-3, with 9 bases aligning to TRBD1. This CDR3 spans 14 amino acids. Germline CDR1 KGHSH, CDR2 LQKENI. V was pared by 2 bases and J by 7 bases, with 3 bases of the junction left unmatched.

This chain links TRBV4-1 with TRBJ2-5; possible D gene TRBD2, 5 bases. Germline V gene sequence: CDR1 MGHRA, CDR2 YSYEKL. Between the trimmed V and J ends, which lost 4 bases and 2 bases, there was a span of 11 bases. CDR3 length: 14 amino acids. This CDR3 is CASSLLARQETQYF. As DNA, the CDR3 is TGCGCCAGCAGCCTTTTAGCGCGTCAAGAGACCCAGTACTTC.

The V gene is TRBV5-6, the J gene TRBJ2-5; 9 nucleotides line up with TRBD2. The CDR3 sequence is 14 residues long. Germline CDR1 and CDR2: SGHDT and YYEEEE. The V and J ends lost 5 bases and 5 bases, in that order; junction bases with no gene match: 7. DNA for the CDR3: TGTGCCAGCAGTGGTAGCGGGAGCGGGGAGACCCAGTACTTC. Translation: CASSGSGSGETQYF.

The gene calls are TRBV28 and TRBJ1-4, with TRBD1 identical over 7 bases. Germline CDR1 MDHEN, CDR2 SYDVKM. With V trimmed by 4 bases and J by 2 bases, 4 bases remained unmatched. The CDR3 is 15 amino acids. Written as DNA, the CDR3 is TGTGCCAGCAGTTCTTACAGGGGTACTAATGAAAAACTGTTTTTT. This translates into CASSSYRGTNEKLFF.